The 31 T cell receptor beta chains below were found in one sample sequenced in a study of early T cells in non-severe SARS-CoV-2 infection. TCRdb re-analysed the 5' RACE reads in MiXCR, keeping a single row per CDR3 protein. The sample consists of 35,000 to 45,000 distinct CDR3 sequences, approximately 7.2% of them appearing once. This specimen was whole blood, taken at baseline. The receptor source for this set is an adult who was a healthcare worker with PCR-confirmed SARS-CoV-2 infection or an uninfected control (not recorded which).

The J gene is TRBJ2-3, the V gene TRBV13; tentatively, D is TRBD1 (5 bases). V was clipped by 7 bases and J by 1 base, with 15 bases between them. The CDR3 runs to 15 residues. Per the germline V gene, CDR1 is PRHDT and CDR2 is FYEKMQ (reference sequence). The CDR3 here is CASTIGAGRTDTQYF. CDR3 in DNA: TGTGCCAGCACGATTGGGGCAGGGCGCACAGATACGCAGTATTTT.

This clonotype has ten or more counts. The CDR3 spells CASRTDGELFF. Here the CDR3 DNA reads TGTGCCAGCAGAACGGACGGGGAGCTGTTTTTT. V gene TRBV11-2 combines with J gene TRBJ2-2; D not certain. Per germline, CDR1 SGHAT and CDR2 FQNNGV. V dropped 6 bases and J dropped 7 bases, with 6 bases sitting between them. The CDR3 covers 11 residues.

This clonotype was counted between two and nine times. The chain is built from TRBV18 and TRBJ1-1, with D unclear. The CDR3 extends over 13 amino acids. V dropped 1 base and J dropped 0 bases, with 3 bases sitting between them. Germline assignment: CDR1 KGHSH and CDR2 LQKENI. The CDR3 spells CASSPRMNTEAFF. CDR3 bases: TGTGCCAGCTCACCACGCATGAACACTGAAGCTTTCTTT.

The table lists this clonotype with a few counts. The rearrangement uses TRBV11-2 and TRBJ2-7, with D possibly being TRBD1 (6 bases). Germline CDR1 and CDR2: SGHAT and FQNNGV. This CDR3 is built from 14 residues. V was cut by 5 bases and J by 3 bases, with 14 bases left in between. The CDR3 loop reads CASSLGTSNYEQYF. The CDR3 region has the DNA TGTGCCAGCAGCCTAGGGACATCAAACTACGAGCAGTACTTC.

This clonotype was recorded a few times. The rearrangement uses TRBV7-9 and TRBJ2-3; no clear D gene. Germline CDR1 reads SEHNR; CDR2 reads FQNEAQ (reference sequence). The V gene lost 0 bases and the J gene lost 1 base, with 5 bases spanning the gap. CDR3 length: 14 amino acids. The CDR3 here is CASSLAPGTDTQYF. The CDR3, as DNA: TGTGCCAGCAGCTTAGCGCCTGGCACAGATACGCAGTATTTT.

This clonotype was recorded a few times. The J gene is TRBJ2-5, the V gene TRBV7-2; either TRBD1 or TRBD2 may supply D (5 bases each). The V gene's germline CDR1 is SGHTA and CDR2 FQGNSA. Trimming left V 4 bases short and J 2 bases short, with 11 bases between. The CDR3 is 14 amino acids. This chain's CDR3 is CASSWPGRQETQYF. The CDR3 DNA reads as TGTGCCAGCAGCTGGCCGGGACGACAAGAGACCCAGTACTTC.

This clonotype has more than one count but fewer than ten. The gene calls are TRBV9 and TRBJ2-7; TRBD1 aligns across 7 bases. Germline CDR1 and CDR2: SGDLS and YYNGEE. V was pared by 0 bases and J by 3 bases, with 12 bases of the junction left unmatched. The CDR3 has 17 residues. The CDR3 DNA follows: TGTGCCAGCAGCGTAGACGCAGGGGGAGTTTGTTTCTACGAGCAGTACTTC. This sequence encodes CASSVDAGGVCFYEQYF. The entire variable domain, with the rest obtained from reference TRBV9 and TRBJ2-7, is as follows: DSGVTQTPKHLITATGQRVTLRCSPRSGDLSVYWYQQSLDQGLQFLIQYYNGEERAKGNILERFSAQQFPDLHSELNLSSLELGDSALYFCASSVDAGGVCFYEQYFGPGTRLTVT.

This clonotype was found a few times. This chain connects TRBV20-1 to TRBJ1-1; D call uncertain. The V gene lost 0 bases and the J gene lost 1 base, with 6 bases spanning the gap. Germline CDR1 and CDR2: DFQATT and SNEGSKA (reference sequence). The CDR3 runs to 13 residues. The CDR3 nucleotides are TGCAGTGCTAGAGATCCTCAGAACACTGAAGCTTTCTTT. Amino acid sequence: CSARDPQNTEAFF.

This chain links TRBV4-1 with TRBJ2-4, with D perhaps TRBD1 (5 bases). The V gene's germline CDR1 is MGHRA and CDR2 YSYEKL. The CDR3 is 15 residues long. The V end lost 0 bases, the J end lost 1 base, and 7 bases lay between the germline ends. CDR3 sequence reads: CASSQDSGAKNIQYF. DNA for the CDR3: TGCGCCAGCAGCCAAGACTCAGGGGCCAAAAACATTCAGTACTTC.

This clonotype was detected a few times. A junction boundary mismatches the germline segment, possibly from a read error. The chain uses TRBV7-9 and TRBJ2-1; 9 bases line up with TRBD2. CDR3 length: 16 residues. From germline, CDR1 is SEHNR and CDR2 FQNEAQ (reference sequence). The CDR3 nucleotides are TGTGCCAGCAGCCTAGCGGGAAGCGGGGGCTACGATGAGCAGTTCTTC. This gives the protein CASSLAGSGGYDEQFF.

The rearrangement uses TRBV27 and TRBJ1-4; D is ambiguous. V dropped 6 bases and J dropped 8 bases, with 13 bases sitting between them. The CDR3 is made up of 13 amino acids. In germline, CDR1 is MNHEY, CDR2 SMNVEV (reference sequence). CDR3 protein: CASRGRVGEKLFF. The CDR3 bases are TGTGCCAGCAGGGGAAGGGTTGGCGAAAAACTGTTTTTT.

This clonotype was counted at least ten times. The J gene is TRBJ2-1, the V gene TRBV27; the match to TRBD2 covers 10 bases. Germline lookup yields CDR1 MNHEY and CDR2 SMNVEV (reference sequence). Germline trimming cut 3 bases from V and 9 bases from J; bases unmatched to any gene: 5. This CDR3 is 14 amino acids long. CDR3 residues: CASSLERGGGEQFF. The CDR3 nucleotides are TGTGCCAGCAGTTTGGAGCGGGGGGGCGGTGAGCAGTTCTTC.

This rearrangement joins TRBV30 to TRBJ1-6; 10 nucleotides align to TRBD1. The CDR3 spans 16 residues. In germline, CDR1 is GTSNPN, CDR2 SVGIG (reference sequence). V lost 3 bases, J lost 2 bases, and 4 bases stayed unmatched. In nucleotides, the CDR3 is TGTGCCTGGAGCATCGGACAGGGGGCCTATAATTCACCCCTCCACTTT. It is translated as CAWSIGQGAYNSPLHF.

In its sample, this clonotype was seen a few times. V usage is TRBV7-2 and J usage is TRBJ2-5; TRBD2 might be the D (5 bases). Germline CDR1 is SGHTA and CDR2 is FQGNSA. The CDR3 is 13 amino acids. Trimming left V 3 bases short and J 4 bases short, with 9 bases between. CDR3 DNA sequence: TGTGCCAGCAGCTTCGGGAACGGAGAGACCCAGTACTTC. It encodes CASSFGNGETQYF.

The rearrangement uses TRBV7-2 and TRBJ2-5; 7 bases map to TRBD1. The CDR3 runs to 15 residues. Germline CDR1 is SGHTA and CDR2 is FQGNSA. Trimming took 1 base from V and 1 from J; bases not matched to a gene: 3. The CDR3 region has the DNA TGTGCCAGCAGCTTAGAAGGGGGCGTCCAAGAGACCCAGTACTTC. Translation gives CASSLEGGVQETQYF.

This clonotype was counted ten times or more. The J gene is TRBJ2-5, the V gene TRBV5-6; no clear D. This CDR3 contains 13 residues. The V gene's germline CDR1 is SGHDT and CDR2 YYEEEE. The V gene lost 1 base and the J gene lost 2 bases, with 6 bases spanning the gap. The CDR3 reads CASSLRFQETQYF. DNA for the CDR3: TGTGCCAGCAGCTTGCGGTTTCAAGAGACCCAGTACTTC.

This clonotype was counted ten times or more. The chain couples TRBV20-1 to TRBJ2-7, with D perhaps assigned TRBD1 or TRBD2 (5 bases each). Germline V gene data show CDR1 as DFQATT and CDR2 as SNEGSKA (reference sequence). CDR3 length: 12 residues. The V end lost 3 bases, the J end lost 2 bases, and 8 bases lay between the germline ends. CDR3: CSASQGAYEQYF. CDR3 DNA sequence: TGCAGTGCTAGCCAGGGAGCCTACGAGCAGTACTTC.

This clonotype was counted at least ten times. The chain couples TRBV12-3 or TRBV12-4 to TRBJ2-7; D may be TRBD1 (5 bases). V lost 5 bases to trimming and J lost 5 bases, with 10 bases between them. The CDR3 covers 12 residues. DNA of the CDR3: TGTGCCAGCAGTACGACAGTAAACGAGCAGTACTTC. The encoded protein is CASSTTVNEQYF.

This clonotype was detected many times. The V call is TRBV25-1, the J call TRBJ2-5; 8 nucleotides agree with TRBD2. V was pared by 5 bases and J by 3 bases, with 8 bases of the junction left unmatched. This CDR3 has 15 amino acids. Germline V gives CDR1 MGHDK, CDR2 SYGVNS. The CDR3, as DNA: TGTGCCAGCAGTCCCCCCGGCGGGGGGAAAGAGACCCAGTACTTC. Translating it yields CASSPPGGGKETQYF.

This clonotype came up many times. The CDR3 here is CAWSVRRPARNEQFF. The DNA of the CDR3 is TGTGCCTGGAGTGTACGTCGGCCGGCGAGGAATGAGCAGTTCTTC. The rearrangement links TRBV30 to TRBJ2-1; D uncertain. Germline CDR1 GTSNPN, CDR2 SVGIG (reference sequence). Trimming took off 0 bases at V and 7 bases at J, with 16 bases between the two ends. The CDR3 has 15 residues.

This clonotype has a handful of counts. V is TRBV12-3 or TRBV12-4 and J is TRBJ1-1, with unresolved D. The CDR3 is made up of 14 amino acids. V lost 3 bases, J lost 8 bases, and 16 bases lay in between. The CDR3 region is CASSFSLGAREAFF. DNA of the CDR3: TGTGCCAGCAGTTTCAGTTTGGGAGCCCGGGAAGCTTTCTTT.

This clonotype was detected only a few times. The J gene is TRBJ1-5, the V gene TRBV10-3; no firm D call. This CDR3 has 13 amino acids. Between the trimmed V and J ends, which lost 4 bases and 6 bases, there was a span of 10 bases. Germline lookup yields CDR1 ENHRY and CDR2 SYGVKD. The CDR3 here is CAISAGLGQPQHF. The CDR3 DNA is TGTGCCATCAGTGCGGGGTTGGGTCAGCCCCAGCATTTT.

This clonotype was seen more than once but under ten times. The V call is TRBV6-5, the J call TRBJ1-6; no clear D. V lost 0 bases, J lost 12 bases, and 6 bases lay in between. The CDR3 is 12 amino acids. Germline V gene lookup returns CDR1 MNHEY and CDR2 SVGAGI. CDR3 DNA: TGTGCCAGCAGTTACTCGACCGAACCCCTCCACTTT. Its protein is CASSYSTEPLHF.

The sample holds a few counts of this clonotype. The V call is TRBV10-3, the J call TRBJ2-1; TRBD2 might be the D (6 bases). V lost 2 bases and J lost 6, with 14 bases in between. This CDR3 region has 15 residues. CDR1 and CDR2 (germline): ENHRY, SYGVKD. CDR3 sequence reads: CAISEGIGTLNEQFF. In DNA form, the CDR3 reads TGTGCCATCAGTGAGGGGATCGGGACTCTCAATGAGCAGTTCTTC.

The rearrangement joins TRBV18 to TRBJ1-6; TRBD1 matches 8 bases. Germline V gene sequence: CDR1 KGHSH, CDR2 LQKENI. The CDR3 sequence is 14 residues long. The J segment lost 10 bases and the V segment lost 3 bases, leaving 5 bases of the junction unmatched. The CDR3 DNA reads TGTGCCAGCTCACCCGGGACAGGACAATCACCCCTCCACTTT. Translating gives CASSPGTGQSPLHF.

V and J are TRBV20-1 and TRBJ1-1, with D unclear. The CDR3 runs 14 residues. Looked up from germline, CDR1 is DFQATT and CDR2 is SNEGSKA (reference sequence). V shed 6 bases and J shed 0 bases, with 14 bases lying between them. In DNA form, the CDR3 reads TGCAGTGCCCACCGCGGGTCACTGAACACTGAAGCTTTCTTT. It codes for CSAHRGSLNTEAFF.

The table lists this clonotype with many counts. V and J are TRBV5-1 and TRBJ1-1; weak D call: TRBD1 (6 bases). V lost 2 bases and J 0 bases, leaving 11 bases between the germline ends. The germline gives CDR1 SGHRS, CDR2 YFSETQ. This CDR3 is 15 amino acids long. CDR3 in DNA: TGCGCCAGCAGCTTCAACGGACAGATGAACACTGAAGCTTTCTTT. This gives the protein CASSFNGQMNTEAFF.

This clonotype was found many times. The chain is built from TRBV7-8 and TRBJ2-7, with 9 bases that match TRBD1. Germline values: CDR1 SGHVS, CDR2 FQNEAQ. Trimming cost V 5 bases and J 8 bases; bases outside gene matches: 10. The CDR3 is made up of 14 amino acids. The CDR3 spells CASSPRDRDFKQYF. CDR3 bases: TGTGCCAGCAGCCCCCGGGACAGGGACTTCAAGCAGTACTTC.

Many counts were recorded for this clonotype. This rearrangement joins TRBV20-1 to TRBJ2-5; 8 bases align to TRBD2. The CDR3 length is 13 residues. The J segment lost 5 bases and the V segment lost 4 bases, leaving 6 bases of the junction unmatched. The germline gives CDR1 DFQATT, CDR2 SNEGSKA (reference sequence). The CDR3 is CSANGGARETQYF. CDR3 in DNA: TGCAGTGCTAACGGGGGGGCCAGGGAGACCCAGTACTTC.

This clonotype was found many times. The V and J genes are TRBV4-3 and TRBJ2-6; 9 bases fit TRBD1. Germline CDR1 and CDR2: LGHNA and YSLEER. Trimming removed 0 bases from V and 3 bases from J; junction bases left unmatched: 0. The CDR3 length is 16 residues. This chain's CDR3 is CASSQEGQGGANVLTF. Here the CDR3 DNA reads TGCGCCAGCAGCCAAGAGGGACAGGGTGGGGCCAACGTCCTGACTTTC.

V usage is TRBV28 and J usage is TRBJ1-4; 7 nucleotides line up with TRBD1. Germline V gives CDR1 MDHEN, CDR2 SYDVKM. V lost 8 bases to trimming and J lost 5 bases; unmatched junction nucleotides: 5. The CDR3 loop spans 13 amino acids. CDR3 nucleotides: TGTGCCAGCCTAGGGACAGCAAATGAAAAACTGTTTTTT. This sequence encodes CASLGTANEKLFF.